The source of this T cell receptor beta chain is a study of a mutant IDH1 vaccine in newly diagnosed glioma. Study-wide background: Following radiotherapy alone, or alongside temozolomide cycles, vaccination was started after an interval of 4-6 weeks.

The CDR3 has 13 residues. Trimming cost V 3 bases and J 4 bases, with 7 bases left between them. Germline V gives CDR1 SGHDN, CDR2 FVKESK. Only in-frame clones appear in the TCRdb table, and some are missing; sequencing was by immunoSEQ multiplex PCR. The sample consists of about 56,000 clones, around 83% of them appearing once. The count of this clone is one. No antigen is known for it. Regarding time point: week 47, end of study. The vaccine gave 300 ug of a 20-mer mutant IDH1 peptide subcutaneously per dose. The source is a woman aged 45-65 years with glioma. This chain joins TRBV14 and TRBJ1-3; no clear D. Material: PBMCs, obtained from a glioma patient whose treatment included an IDH1 peptide vaccine. CDR3 nucleotide sequence: TGTGCCAGCAGCCACTCTGGGGGAAACACCATATATTTT. Encoded protein: CASSHSGGNTIYF.